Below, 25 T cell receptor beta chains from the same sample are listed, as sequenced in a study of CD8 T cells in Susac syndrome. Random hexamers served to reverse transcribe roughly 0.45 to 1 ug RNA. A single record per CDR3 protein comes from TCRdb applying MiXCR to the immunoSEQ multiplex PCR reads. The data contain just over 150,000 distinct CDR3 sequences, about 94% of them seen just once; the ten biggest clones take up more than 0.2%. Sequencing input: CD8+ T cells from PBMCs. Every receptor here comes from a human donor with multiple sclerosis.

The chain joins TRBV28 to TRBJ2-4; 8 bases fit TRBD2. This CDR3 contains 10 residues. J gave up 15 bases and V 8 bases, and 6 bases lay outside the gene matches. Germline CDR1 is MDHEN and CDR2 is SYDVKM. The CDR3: CASFGGELYF. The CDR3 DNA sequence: TGTGCCAGCTTCGGGGGGGAATTGTACTTC.

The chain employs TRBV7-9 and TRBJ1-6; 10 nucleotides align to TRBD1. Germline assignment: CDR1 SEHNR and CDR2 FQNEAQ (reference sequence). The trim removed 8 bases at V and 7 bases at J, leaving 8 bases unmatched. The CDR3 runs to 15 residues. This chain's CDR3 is CASRRRDRGNSPLHF. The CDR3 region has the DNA TGTGCCAGCCGAAGGAGGGACAGGGGAAATTCACCCCTCCACTTT.

Here the CDR3 DNA reads TGTGCCAGCAGTATCGGGGCAGGGGAGACCCAGTACTTC. It encodes CASSIGAGETQYF. V usage is TRBV12-3 or TRBV12-4 and J usage is TRBJ2-5; D might be TRBD1 or TRBD2, each matching 5 bases. Trimming stripped 5 bases from V and 5 bases from J, with 12 bases between. The CDR3 extends over 13 amino acids.

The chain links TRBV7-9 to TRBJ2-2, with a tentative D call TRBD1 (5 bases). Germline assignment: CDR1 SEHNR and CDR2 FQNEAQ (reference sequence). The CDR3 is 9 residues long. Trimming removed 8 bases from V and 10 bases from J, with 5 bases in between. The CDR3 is CASGAELFF. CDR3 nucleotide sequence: TGTGCCAGCGGGGCGGAGCTGTTTTTT. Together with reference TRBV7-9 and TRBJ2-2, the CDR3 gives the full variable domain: DTGVSQNPRHKITKRGQNVTFRCDPISEHNRLYWYRQTLGQGPEFLTYFQNEAQLEKSRLLSDRFSAERPKGSFSTLEIQRTEQGDSAMYLCASGAELFFGEGSRLTVL.

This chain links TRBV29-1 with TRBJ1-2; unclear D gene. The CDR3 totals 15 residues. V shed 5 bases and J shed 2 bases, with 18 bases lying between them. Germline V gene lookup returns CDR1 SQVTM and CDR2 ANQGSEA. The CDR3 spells CSVRPVGRGNYGYTF. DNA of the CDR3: TGCAGCGTTCGACCCGTTGGTCGAGGCAACTATGGCTACACCTTC.

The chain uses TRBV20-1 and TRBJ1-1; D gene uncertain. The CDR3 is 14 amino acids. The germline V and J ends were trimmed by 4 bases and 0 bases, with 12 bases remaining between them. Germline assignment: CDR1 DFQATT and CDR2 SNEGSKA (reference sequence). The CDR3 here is CSAIGPAMNTEAFF. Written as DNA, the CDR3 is TGCAGTGCTATAGGGCCAGCGATGAACACTGAAGCTTTCTTT.

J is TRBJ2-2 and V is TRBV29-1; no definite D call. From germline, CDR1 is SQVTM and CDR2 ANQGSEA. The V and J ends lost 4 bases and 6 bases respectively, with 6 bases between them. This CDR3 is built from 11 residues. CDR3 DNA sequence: TGCAGCGTTGCCGAGTCCGGGGAGCTGTTTTTT. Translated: CSVAESGELFF.

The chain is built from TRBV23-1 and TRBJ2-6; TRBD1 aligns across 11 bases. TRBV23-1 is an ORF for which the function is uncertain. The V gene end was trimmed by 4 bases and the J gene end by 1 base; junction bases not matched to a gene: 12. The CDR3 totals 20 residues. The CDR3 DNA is TGCGCCAGCAGTCGGGGGCAAGGAGGACAGGGGGCTTCTGGGGCCAACGTCCTGACTTTC. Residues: CASSRGQGGQGASGANVLTF.

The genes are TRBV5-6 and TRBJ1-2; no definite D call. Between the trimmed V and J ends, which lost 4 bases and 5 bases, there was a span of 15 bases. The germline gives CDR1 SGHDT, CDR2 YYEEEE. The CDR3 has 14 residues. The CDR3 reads CASSPPLTPYGYTF. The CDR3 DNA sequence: TGTGCCAGCAGCCCCCCCCTAACACCGTATGGCTACACCTTC. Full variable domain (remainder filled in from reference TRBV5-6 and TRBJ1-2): DAGVTQSPTHLIKTRGQQVTLRCSPKSGHDTVSWYQQALGQGPQFIFQYYEEEERQRGNFPDRFSGHQFPNYSSELNVNALLLGDSALYLCASSPPLTPYGYTFGSGTRLTVV.

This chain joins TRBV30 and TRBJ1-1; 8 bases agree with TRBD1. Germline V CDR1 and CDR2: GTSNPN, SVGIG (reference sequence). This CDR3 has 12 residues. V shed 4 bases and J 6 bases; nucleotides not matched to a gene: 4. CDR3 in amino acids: CAWTGGVPEAFF. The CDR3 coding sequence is TGTGCCTGGACAGGGGGCGTTCCTGAAGCTTTCTTT.

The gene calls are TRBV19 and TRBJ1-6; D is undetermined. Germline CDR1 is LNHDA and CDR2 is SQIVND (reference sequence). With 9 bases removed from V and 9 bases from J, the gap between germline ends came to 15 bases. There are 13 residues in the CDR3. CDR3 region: CASAAGSSSPLHF. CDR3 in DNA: TGTGCCAGCGCGGCGGGTAGTAGTTCACCCCTCCACTTT. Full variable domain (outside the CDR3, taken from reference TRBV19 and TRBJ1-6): DGGITQSPKYLFRKEGQNVTLSCEQNLNHDAMYWYRQDPGQGLRLIYYSQIVNDFQKGDIAEGYSVSREKKESFPLTVTSAQKNPTAFYLCASAAGSSSPLHFGNGTRLTVT.

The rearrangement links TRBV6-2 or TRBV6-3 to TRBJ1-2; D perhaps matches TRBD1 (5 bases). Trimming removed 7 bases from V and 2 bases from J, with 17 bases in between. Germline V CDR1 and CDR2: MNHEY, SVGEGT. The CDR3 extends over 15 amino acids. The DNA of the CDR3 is TGTGCCAGCACCCCGTTTGAGGGACCCAACTATGGCTACACCTTC. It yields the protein CASTPFEGPNYGYTF.

The CDR3 nucleotides are TGTGCCAGCAGTTACAGGAAGGGTAGGAACACTGAAGCTTTCTTT. Its protein product is CASSYRKGRNTEAFF. This chain links TRBV6-5 with TRBJ1-1; D gene ambiguous. CDR3 length: 15 amino acids. Trimming pared 2 bases from V and 1 base from J, leaving 11 bases between. CDR1 is MNHEY, CDR2 SVGAGI, per germline.

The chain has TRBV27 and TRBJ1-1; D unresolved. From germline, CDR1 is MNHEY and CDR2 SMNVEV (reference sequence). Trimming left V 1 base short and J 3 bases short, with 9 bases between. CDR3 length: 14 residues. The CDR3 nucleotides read TGTGCCAGCAGTTTATTCGGCAGAGACACTGAAGCTTTCTTT. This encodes CASSLFGRDTEAFF.

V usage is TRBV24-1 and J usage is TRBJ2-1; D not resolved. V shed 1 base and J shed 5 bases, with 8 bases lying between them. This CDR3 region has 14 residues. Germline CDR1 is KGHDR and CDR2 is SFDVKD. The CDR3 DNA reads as TGTGCCACCAGTGATTTAAGCCCTCACAATGAGCAGTTCTTC. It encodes CATSDLSPHNEQFF.

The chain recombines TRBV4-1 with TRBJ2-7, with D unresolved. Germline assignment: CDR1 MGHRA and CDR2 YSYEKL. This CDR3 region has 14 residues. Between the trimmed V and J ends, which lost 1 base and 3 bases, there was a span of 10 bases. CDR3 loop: CASSQAWPGYEQYF. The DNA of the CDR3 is TGCGCCAGCAGCCAAGCTTGGCCGGGCTACGAGCAGTACTTC.

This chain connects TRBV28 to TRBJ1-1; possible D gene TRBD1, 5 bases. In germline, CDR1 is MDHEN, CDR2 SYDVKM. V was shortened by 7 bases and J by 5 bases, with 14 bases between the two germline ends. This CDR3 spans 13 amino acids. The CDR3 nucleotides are TGTGCCAGCACCCAGGGTCGGGGGACTGAAGCTTTCTTT. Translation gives CASTQGRGTEAFF.

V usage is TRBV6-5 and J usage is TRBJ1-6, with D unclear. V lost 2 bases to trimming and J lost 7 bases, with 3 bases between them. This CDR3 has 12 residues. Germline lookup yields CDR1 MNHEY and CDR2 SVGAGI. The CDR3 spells CASSYPNSPLHF. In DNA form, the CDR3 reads TGTGCCAGCAGTTACCCCAATTCACCCCTCCACTTT.

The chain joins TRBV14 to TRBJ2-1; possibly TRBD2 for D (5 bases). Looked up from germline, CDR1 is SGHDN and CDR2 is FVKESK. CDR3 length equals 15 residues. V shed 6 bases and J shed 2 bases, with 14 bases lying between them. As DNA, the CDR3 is TGTGCCAGCAGGCGCGGTGGGAGTACCTACAATGAGCAGTTCTTC. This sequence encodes CASRRGGSTYNEQFF.

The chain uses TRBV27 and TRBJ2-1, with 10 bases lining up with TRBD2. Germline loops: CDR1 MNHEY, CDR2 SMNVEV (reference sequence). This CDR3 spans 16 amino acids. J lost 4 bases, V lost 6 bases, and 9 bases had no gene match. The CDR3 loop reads CASRNSGGYSYNEQFF. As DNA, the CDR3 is TGTGCCAGCAGGAATAGCGGGGGGTACTCATACAATGAGCAGTTCTTC.

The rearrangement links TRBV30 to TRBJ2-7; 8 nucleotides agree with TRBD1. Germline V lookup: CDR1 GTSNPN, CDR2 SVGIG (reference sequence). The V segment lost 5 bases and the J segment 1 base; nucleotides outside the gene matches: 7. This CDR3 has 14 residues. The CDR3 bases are TGTGCCTGGGATCAGGGGGCGCGATCCTACGAGCAGTACTTC. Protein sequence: CAWDQGARSYEQYF.

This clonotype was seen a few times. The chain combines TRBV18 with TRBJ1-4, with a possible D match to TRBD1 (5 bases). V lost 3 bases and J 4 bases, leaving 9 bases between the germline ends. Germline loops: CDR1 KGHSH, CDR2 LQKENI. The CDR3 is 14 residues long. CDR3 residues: CASSPRDGNEKLFF. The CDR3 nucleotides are TGTGCCAGCTCACCCCGGGACGGTAATGAAAAACTGTTTTTT.

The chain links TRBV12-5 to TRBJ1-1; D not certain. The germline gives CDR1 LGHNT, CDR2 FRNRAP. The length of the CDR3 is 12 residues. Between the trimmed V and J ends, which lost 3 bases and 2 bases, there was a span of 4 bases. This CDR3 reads CASGFPNTEAFF. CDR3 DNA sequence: TGTGCTAGTGGTTTCCCCAACACTGAAGCTTTCTTT.

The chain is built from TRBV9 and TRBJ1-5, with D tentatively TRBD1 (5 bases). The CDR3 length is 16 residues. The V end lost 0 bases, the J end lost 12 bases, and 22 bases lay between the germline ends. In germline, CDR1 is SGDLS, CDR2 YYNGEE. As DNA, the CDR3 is TGTGCCAGCAGCGTAGGTAGTGACAATATCAGGGCAGGCCAGCATTTT. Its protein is CASSVGSDNIRAGQHF.

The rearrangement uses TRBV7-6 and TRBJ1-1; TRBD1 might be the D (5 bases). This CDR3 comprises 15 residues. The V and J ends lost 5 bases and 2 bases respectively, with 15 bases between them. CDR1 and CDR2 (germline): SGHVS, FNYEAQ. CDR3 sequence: CASSQTQGPNTEAFF. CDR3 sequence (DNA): TGTGCCAGCAGCCAGACCCAGGGACCAAACACTGAAGCTTTCTTT.